The rows below give T cell receptor beta chains drawn from one sample of a study of T cells in Graves' hyperthyroidism and ophthalmopathy. TCRdb called the multiplex PCR reads again in MiXCR, with one record for every CDR3 protein. The table shows 600,000 or so distinct CDR3 sequences, with more than 14% occurring only once. The sequencing input was blood. The receptors stem from a woman aged 45-60 years with Graves' ophthalmopathy. Both conserved end residues are part of each CDR3. Fields, in order: V gene, J gene, clone size, CDR3 protein. Only some rows state a clone size, as once, few, many or a class for expanded clones.

V gene: TRBV11-1; J gene: TRBJ2-3; clone size: many; CDR3 protein: CASSPLGGWGTDTQYF
V gene: TRBV7-2; J gene: -; clone size: few; CDR3 protein: CASRVGGSYEQFF
V gene: TRBV9; J gene: TRBJ2-3; clone size: few; CDR3 protein: CASTQGPHLDTQYF
V gene: TRBV7-8; J gene: TRBJ1-5; clone size: many; CDR3 protein: CASSPTGLSEYSNQPQHF
V gene: TRBV5-1; J gene: TRBJ2-7; clone size: many; CDR3 protein: CASSLESRPLRSYEQYF
V gene: TRBV28; J gene: TRBJ2-1; clone size: many; CDR3 protein: CATDSGSIYNEQFF
V gene: TRBV5-4; J gene: TRBJ2-5; clone size: few; CDR3 protein: CASSGLAGGMETQYF
V gene: TRBV12-3/TRBV12-4; J gene: TRBJ2-2; clone size: -; CDR3 protein: CASSLGASPGELFF
V gene: TRBV6-2/TRBV6-3; J gene: TRBJ1-6; clone size: many; CDR3 protein: CASSLTAIPSPLHF
V gene: TRBV20-1; J gene: TRBJ2-2; clone size: -; CDR3 protein: CSARDHRLGGTGELFF
V gene: TRBV2; J gene: TRBJ1-2; clone size: many; CDR3 protein: CASSEVTVYGYTF
V gene: TRBV4-2; J gene: TRBJ2-2; clone size: -; CDR3 protein: CASSPSGRGNTGELFF
V gene: TRBV5-6; J gene: TRBJ1-2; clone size: many; CDR3 protein: CASSLRWRDQYGYTF
V gene: TRBV12-3/TRBV12-4; J gene: TRBJ2-1; clone size: many; CDR3 protein: CASSFSSGRVGQFF
V gene: TRBV29-1; J gene: TRBJ2-7; clone size: few; CDR3 protein: CSVVPQIGQNYEQYF
V gene: TRBV5-1; J gene: TRBJ2-5; clone size: few; CDR3 protein: CASSLVTSGRGETQYF
V gene: TRBV18; J gene: TRBJ1-1; clone size: -; CDR3 protein: CASSLGDGRTYAFF
V gene: TRBV7-2; J gene: TRBJ2-1; clone size: -; CDR3 protein: CASSPGHEDYFSNEQFF
V gene: TRBV6-2/TRBV6-3; J gene: TRBJ2-1; clone size: many; CDR3 protein: CASSASGSYNEQFF
V gene: TRBV15; J gene: TRBJ2-1; clone size: many; CDR3 protein: CATSSELSGSMYEQFF
V gene: TRBV7-2; J gene: TRBJ2-3; clone size: many; CDR3 protein: CASSTLAGGYTDTQYF
V gene: TRBV5-1; J gene: TRBJ1-1; clone size: many; CDR3 protein: CASSLWAGDTEAFF
V gene: TRBV7-3; J gene: TRBJ2-4; clone size: many; CDR3 protein: CASSERDRELAKNIQYF
V gene: TRBV28; J gene: TRBJ2-1; clone size: many; CDR3 protein: CASSFGVLAGGHDEQFF
V gene: TRBV27; J gene: TRBJ2-7; clone size: many; CDR3 protein: CASSLFGFLLYEQYF
V gene: TRBV9; J gene: TRBJ1-1; clone size: many; CDR3 protein: CASSVGAENTEAFF
V gene: TRBV9; J gene: TRBJ2-2; clone size: few; CDR3 protein: CASSVELVGVTGELFF
V gene: TRBV20-1; J gene: TRBJ2-3; clone size: many; CDR3 protein: CSARLAGYTDTQYF
V gene: TRBV6-1; J gene: TRBJ2-5; clone size: few; CDR3 protein: CASIPRDPEETQYF
V gene: TRBV18; J gene: TRBJ2-4; clone size: few; CDR3 protein: CASSTGTGENIQYF
V gene: TRBV18; J gene: TRBJ2-7; clone size: many; CDR3 protein: CASSPPRERERGQYF
V gene: TRBV27; J gene: TRBJ2-3; clone size: many; CDR3 protein: CASSKPSDTQYF
V gene: TRBV2; J gene: TRBJ2-3; clone size: many; CDR3 protein: CASREREITDTQYF
V gene: TRBV6-2/TRBV6-3; J gene: TRBJ2-5; clone size: -; CDR3 protein: CASSPHEGWPRETQYF
V gene: TRBV27; J gene: TRBJ2-7; clone size: many; CDR3 protein: CASSLSISYEQYF
V gene: TRBV20-1; J gene: TRBJ2-7; clone size: -; CDR3 protein: CSASGTGGSYEQYF
V gene: TRBV5-1; J gene: TRBJ2-1; clone size: many; CDR3 protein: CASSLTGTTYNEQFF